This T cell receptor beta chain emerged from a study of identical twins. The trim removed 3 bases at V and 11 bases at J, leaving 2 bases unmatched. Germline values: CDR1 LNHDA, CDR2 SQIVND (reference sequence). The CDR3 covers 13 residues. TCRdb used MiXCR to reprocess the 5' RACE reads, holding one entry per CDR3 protein. The data contain roughly 700,000 distinct CDR3 sequences, roughly 8% of them singletons. The data were also submitted as part of a second study, on yellow fever vaccine responses in identical twins.

Sequencing was performed on PBMCs. V and J are TRBV19 and TRBJ2-6, with 9 bases that match TRBD2. The TCR sequence derives from a woman aged 18-29 years in good health. CDR3: CASSMAGGDVLTF. For the CDR3, the DNA is TGTGCCAGTAGTATGGCGGGAGGGGACGTCCTGACTTTC.